This T cell receptor beta chain is drawn from a study of cytomegalovirus exposure and HLA in healthy donors. Overall study results and limits: Cytomegalovirus association was listed for about 160 TCR beta chains. Apparent HLA restriction characterized most CMV-associated TCR beta chains in a later analysis.

V was pared by 2 bases and J by 7 bases, with 5 bases of the junction left unmatched. CDR1 is MNHNY, CDR2 SVGAGI, per germline (reference sequence). The CDR3 is 15 residues long. Use of 60 Vbeta and 13 Jbeta primers characterized the PCR. Produced via immunoSEQ multiplex PCR; TCRdb's table is partial and in-frame only. The sample carries fewer than 200,000 clones, 80% recorded once. This clone was recorded a few times. Its antigen is unknown. The sample consisted of PBMCs. This TCR was sampled from a man aged 25-45 years in good health and CMV-seronegative. The rearrangement links TRBV6-6 to TRBJ2-1; 10 bases are shared with TRBD1. The CDR3 DNA sequence: TGTGCCAGCAGTTACCGACAGGGGGCAAAGAATGAGCAGTTCTTC. Protein: CASSYRQGAKNEQFF.